These T cell receptor beta chains were read from a single sample in a study of T cells expressing NK-cell markers. TCRdb reprocessed the 5' RACE reads and stores each CDR3 protein as one record, lacking DNA. Reported are about 450,000 distinct CDR3 sequences; the ten largest clones contain 7.3%. Sequenced: blood T cells: a sorted CD56 or NKG2C T cell subset, CD4+ or CD8+ T cells, or bulk PBMC T cells (not recorded which). The receptor source for this set is a woman aged 18 to 75 in good health. The CDR3 runs from the conserved cysteine through the conserved F or W. Fields, in order: CDR3 protein, J gene, V gene.

CASSLEGYADTEAFF | TRBJ1-1 | TRBV7-2
CATSRAETGNTEAFF | TRBJ1-1 | TRBV15
CASSYSGLATISTDTQYF | TRBJ2-3 | TRBV6-5
CSATGLNTDTQYF | TRBJ2-3 | TRBV20-1
CASSLRAGQVNYGYTF | TRBJ1-2 | TRBV5-1
CASSFSGDTDTQYF | TRBJ2-3 | TRBV5-1
CSARPGLAKNIQYF | TRBJ2-4 | TRBV20-1
CSVGRGPGNTIYF | TRBJ1-3 | TRBV29-1
CASSLHWRQGAHTGELFF | TRBJ2-2 | TRBV23-1
CASSLYRQGAYSSYNSPLHF | TRBJ1-6 | TRBV11-2
CASSADRLNTEAFF | TRBJ1-1 | TRBV6-2/TRBV6-3
CASSALAGGSSYNEQFF | TRBJ2-1 | TRBV3-1
CASTLNTGGTEAFF | TRBJ1-1 | TRBV5-1
CASSYSYIKKASYGYTF | TRBJ1-2 | TRBV6-5
CASSTPQRISYNEQFF | TRBJ2-1 | TRBV12-3/TRBV12-4
CASSLSQGPRNEQFF | TRBJ2-1 | TRBV12-3/TRBV12-4
CASSQRTSNRQETQYF | TRBJ2-5 | TRBV4-1
CSAPGQGRYEQYF | TRBJ2-7 | TRBV20-1